This entry features one T cell receptor beta chain sequence. The antigen remains undetermined. The data were taken from a study of regulatory T cells in long-lasting Graves disease. Study summary: Disease was considered persistent Graves' disease after over 5 years of antithyroid drugs (with positive TSH receptor antibodies). The study's findings and limits: The study found persistent patients shared more public clonotypes (over 2,500) than new patients (over 850). Results may be inaccurate due to the small sample size. With persistent disease, TRBV28, TRBJ1-2 and TRBJ2-5 were the favored segments.

The time point was: persistent/refractory GD, antithyroid drugs over 5 years with positive TRAb. The TCR library was made from RNA extracted from PBMCs. iRepertoire HTBI primers and Arm-PCR of CDR3 regions built TCR beta libraries. Each CDR3 protein is one row after TCRdb ran MiXCR on the multiplex PCR reads. The data contain 500,000 to 800,000 distinct CDR3 sequences, around 30% of them seen just once; the ten biggest clones take up about 40%. CDR1 SGHRS and CDR2 YFSETQ come from the germline V gene. The CDR3 extends over 14 amino acids. V shed 0 bases and J shed 9 bases, with 10 bases lying between them.

This chain links TRBV5-1 with TRBJ1-6; TRBD1 is a possible D gene (5 bases). This receptor was taken from a female donor with Graves disease. The input for sequencing was peripheral blood mononuclear cells (PBMCs), taken when the disease was refractory, from a patient treated with antithyroid drugs. This chain's CDR3 is CASSLETAGSPLHF. The CDR3 DNA sequence: TGCGCCAGCAGCTTGGAGACAGCGGGTTCACCCCTCCACTTT. The full variable domain, in which reference TRBV5-1 and TRBJ1-6 provide the parts outside the CDR3, is KAGVTQTPRYLIKTRGQQVTLSCSPISGHRSVSWYQQTPGQGLQFLFEYFSETQRNKGNFPGRFSGRQFSNSRSEMNVSTLELGDSALYLCASSLETAGSPLHFGNGTRLTVT.